These 10 T cell receptor beta chains were all obtained from the same sample, sequenced in a study of blood T cell repertoires in COVID-19. Produced via immunoSEQ multiplex PCR; TCRdb's table is partial and in-frame only. The table shows more than 300,000 clones, with around 87% occurring only once. Sequences were obtained from peripheral blood. These receptors came from a woman between 45 and 60 years old with COVID-19, enrolled during active disease.

CDR3 DNA: TGTGCCAGCAGCCAGCCGGGACAGGGGCGGGAGCAGTACTTC. Translating gives CASSQPGQGREQYF. This rearrangement joins TRBV6-1 to TRBJ2-7, with 10 bases lining up with TRBD1. The CDR3 is made up of 14 amino acids. Unmatched junction bases numbered 9, after V lost 6 bases and J lost 7 bases. Germline V gene sequence: CDR1 MNHNS, CDR2 SASEGT.

This chain links TRBV10-3 with TRBJ2-1, with 7 bases fitting TRBD2. Trimming cost V 11 bases and J 1 base; bases outside gene matches: 11. Looked up from germline, CDR1 is ENHRY and CDR2 is SYGVKD. The CDR3 sequence is 15 residues long. The CDR3 coding sequence is TGTGCCTCTAGTGGGGGGGATATTTCCTACAATGAGCAGTTCTTC. Encoded protein: CASSGGDISYNEQFF.

The chain couples TRBV5-4 to TRBJ2-7; 7 nucleotides agree with TRBD2. The V segment lost 0 bases and the J segment 7 bases; nucleotides outside the gene matches: 10. Germline values: CDR1 SGHNT, CDR2 YYREEE (reference sequence). CDR3 length: 15 residues. The CDR3 nucleotides are TGTGCCAGCAGCTTGGGGGGGGGTGGAAGAAATGAGCAGTACTTC. Translated, it gives CASSLGGGGRNEQYF.

A word on this clone: At one end, the junction sequence differs from germline, possibly due to a read error. The chain combines TRBV5-6 with TRBJ1-3; no reliable D call. The germline gives CDR1 SGHDT, CDR2 YYEEEE. This CDR3 region has 14 residues. The CDR3 nucleotides are TGTGCCAGCACCTTGGCCATCTCTGGAAACACCATATATTTT. Encoded protein: CASTLAISGNTIYF. The full variable domain, its missing parts supplied by reference TRBV5-6 and TRBJ1-3, is DAGVTQSPTHLIKTRGQQVTLRCSPKSGHDTVSWYQQALGQGPQFIFQYYEEEERQRGNFPDRFSGHQFPNYSSELNVNALLLGDSALYLCASTLAISGNTIYFGEGSWLTVV.

This clone was seen only once. V and J are TRBV5-1 and TRBJ1-1; 11 bases align to TRBD1. Germline CDR1 SGHRS, CDR2 YFSETQ. The CDR3 runs 14 residues. The ends lost 4 bases at V and 7 bases at J; junction bases unmatched: 6. This CDR3 is CASSPWTGGLEAFF. The CDR3 DNA follows: TGCGCCAGCAGCCCGTGGACAGGGGGCCTTGAAGCTTTCTTT. The full variable domain, in which reference TRBV5-1 and TRBJ1-1 provide the parts outside the CDR3, is KAGVTQTPRYLIKTRGQQVTLSCSPISGHRSVSWYQQTPGQGLQFLFEYFSETQRNKGNFPGRFSGRQFSNSRSEMNVSTLELGDSALYLCASSPWTGGLEAFFGQGTRLTVV.

This chain uses TRBV2 with TRBJ1-4; 8 bases fit TRBD1. J gave up 5 bases and V 5 bases, and 7 bases lay outside the gene matches. From germline, CDR1 is SNHLY and CDR2 FYNNEI. The CDR3 covers 15 residues. CDR3 amino acids: CASSLTGQGNEKLFF. The CDR3 DNA reads as TGTGCCAGCAGTCTCACCGGACAGGGAAATGAAAAACTGTTTTTT.

The genes are TRBV5-1 and TRBJ2-3; 9 bases fit TRBD2. Germline V gene lookup returns CDR1 SGHRS and CDR2 YFSETQ. CDR3 length: 15 residues. Trimming removed 4 bases from V and 7 bases from J; junction bases left unmatched: 10. CDR3 nucleotide sequence: TGCGCCAGCAGCATACCTAGCGGGAATATGAATACGCAGTATTTT. It specifies CASSIPSGNMNTQYF.

This chain joins TRBV5-4 and TRBJ2-1; D ambiguous. The CDR3 spans 13 residues. Between the trimmed V and J ends, which lost 1 base and 8 bases, there was a span of 10 bases. Germline V gene data show CDR1 as SGHNT and CDR2 as YYREEE (reference sequence). The CDR3 nucleotides are TGTGCCAGCAGCTTGTTTATCGAGGATGAGCAGTTCTTC. Its protein product is CASSLFIEDEQFF.

This clone has only a few counts. The chain employs TRBV5-6 and TRBJ1-5, with D unclear. V dropped 1 base and J dropped 4 bases, with 12 bases sitting between them. The CDR3 is 15 amino acids. Germline V lookup: CDR1 SGHDT, CDR2 YYEEEE. The CDR3 bases are TGTGCCAGCAGCTTGCTCTCTAGGAGTAATCAGCCCCAGCATTTT. Translating it yields CASSLLSRSNQPQHF.

V is TRBV5-6 and J is TRBJ2-2; 9 nucleotides line up with TRBD2. The CDR3 extends over 17 amino acids. Trimming removed 5 bases from V and 0 bases from J; junction bases left unmatched: 8. Germline V gene sequence: CDR1 SGHDT, CDR2 YYEEEE. The CDR3 spells CASSLGGGRANTGELFF. The CDR3 nucleotides are TGTGCCAGCAGTTTAGGTGGCGGGAGGGCGAACACCGGGGAGCTGTTTTTT.